This TCR beta chain emerged from a study of blood T cells in healthy people across ages. This CDR3 comprises 15 residues. CDR1 and CDR2 (germline): MNHEY, SVGEGT. Study-wide results and caveats: Researchers said unsorted PBMCs prevented a conclusive naive versus antigen-experienced comparison. It was held that the diversity estimates obtained from one million T cells were underestimates.

This clonotype was seen only a few times. The antigen remains unidentified. A J-beta primer mix and a sample-barcoded 5' primer were used in a second PCR of roughly 6 to 11 cycles. Every cDNA was tagged by a template-switch adaptor with 12 random nucleotides. Using its own MiXCR run on the 5' RACE reads, TCRdb lists one record per CDR3 protein. The sample has about 690,000 distinct CDR3 sequences; around two fifths are singletons. This clonotype originated in a man aged 80 or over in good health. The J gene is TRBJ2-5, the V gene TRBV6-2 or TRBV6-3; TRBD1 aligns across 7 bases. The tail of the sequence fits TRBJ2-7 better, so the J call may be wrong. Specimen: blood. The CDR3 DNA reads TGTGCCAGCAGTGCGGACAGGATTGTTGGAGACGAGCAGTACTTC. Amino acid sequence: CASSADRIVGDEQYF.